The present TCR beta chain was sequenced within a study of monozygotic twins with inflammatory bowel disease. TCRdb re-called the 5' RACE reads and catalogs CDR3 proteins one per entry, DNA excluded. Its table records approximately 330,000 distinct CDR3 sequences. The CDR3 is made up of 13 amino acids. The germline CDR1 and CDR2 sequences are DFQATT and SNEGSKA (reference sequence). The rearrangement joins TRBV20-1 to TRBJ2-5; the D gene TCRdb calls, TRBD2, cannot be checked with no DNA. The sequence was collected from a human donor with ulcerative colitis or Crohn's disease, or a healthy co-twin of an affected twin (not recorded which). The sequenced sample was blood. The CDR3 region is CSARDYPAETQYF.